These T cell receptor beta chains were read from a single sample in a study of OX40 agonist ivuxolimab in advanced cancers. Sequencing used immunoSEQ multiplex PCR; TCRdb keeps in-frame clones, though not all of them. The table lists 55,000 to 65,000 clones, about 85% of them singletons. This sample comprised CD4+ or CD8+ T cells sorted from blood, obtained in a trial of the OX40 agonist ivuxolimab. The receptors come from an adult with an advanced solid tumor such as melanoma, head and neck, liver or kidney cancer. Both conserved end residues are part of each CDR3. The order of the fields is J gene, D gene, V gene, CDR3 protein. The D gene is left open where the match is weak.

>TRBJ1-1|.|TRBV7-8
CASSLVGNTEAFF
>TRBJ1-6|TRBD1|TRBV30
CAWSAGTGTSPLHF
>TRBJ2-1|TRBD1|TRBV29-1
CSALDRGYEQFF
>TRBJ2-7|.|TRBV10-1
CASSDPGGYEQYF
>TRBJ1-4|.|TRBV10-3
CAISARTGTAYEKLFF
>TRBJ2-5|TRBD2|TRBV7-8
CASSLNEGLAYQETQYF
>TRBJ1-2|.|TRBV4-2
CASSQDLGDYGYTF
>TRBJ2-5|.|TRBV29-1
CSVGGTGKETQYF
>TRBJ1-2|.|TRBV18
CASSPSRTGTAIHYTF
>TRBJ2-2|TRBD2|TRBV9
CASSVVGLAGSNTGELFF
>TRBJ2-5|.|TRBV29-1
CSVGAGRGETQYF
>TRBJ2-7|TRBD2|TRBV5-1
CASSSAPLAGVPYEQYF
>TRBJ2-1|TRBD2|TRBV10-3
CATRAAGGPGGEQFF
>TRBJ2-7|.|TRBV9
CASSVAGASYEQYF
>TRBJ2-1|TRBD1|TRBV27
CASSYSDRAMFF
>TRBJ1-1|.|TRBV9
CASSQQVLNTEAFF
>TRBJ1-5|TRBD1|TRBV28
CASSTTGGNQPQHF
>TRBJ2-3|.|TRBV11-1
CASSQGGTDTQYF
>TRBJ2-7|.|TRBV19
CASSIQGSGEQYF
>TRBJ2-7|TRBD2|TRBV7-2
CASSRTSGSVNEQYF
>TRBJ2-1|TRBD2|TRBV9
CASSAGLLQYNEQFF
>TRBJ1-4|.|TRBV7-2
CASSLAGNEKLFF
>TRBJ2-2|.|TRBV6-6
CASSYPGYGTGELFF
>TRBJ1-2|.|TRBV5-4
CASRPPGQDLYGYTF
>TRBJ1-5|.|TRBV5-1
CASRAGPTEGQPQHF
>TRBJ2-7|TRBD1|TRBV5-1
CASSSSGTGFEQYF
>TRBJ1-5|.|TRBV28
CASSLPSGRVNQPQHF
>TRBJ1-1|.|TRBV19
CASATRVNTEAFF
>TRBJ1-5|.|TRBV7-2
CASSLVPSYSNQPQHF
>TRBJ2-2|.|TRBV5-1
CASSLVRGDTGELFF
>TRBJ1-1|.|TRBV5-1
CASSLVPTGTNTEAFF
>TRBJ1-1|.|TRBV23-1
CASSPLELDRMNTEAFF
>TRBJ2-1|.|TRBV19
CASSRRGDSYNEQFF
>TRBJ2-2|.|TRBV21-1
CASSKGSTPTANTGELFF
>TRBJ1-2|.|TRBV7-9
CASSLAGADGYTF
>TRBJ2-7|TRBD2|TRBV28
CASSQRGALTYEQYF
>TRBJ1-5|.|TRBV28
CASSLRAGGQPQHF
>TRBJ2-7|TRBD1|TRBV7-9
CASSGQGTDEQYF
>TRBJ2-5|.|TRBV27
CASRTIRDRGTQYF
>TRBJ1-2|.|TRBV5-1
CASSLDGNYGYTF
>TRBJ2-2|TRBD1|TRBV7-3
CASSPRTGPGELFF
>TRBJ2-4|TRBD1|TRBV28
CASSVIQRDRGSYF
>TRBJ2-3|.|TRBV9
CASSVVGQDTQYF
>TRBJ2-4|.|TRBV7-8
CASSYNREHLAKNIQYF
>TRBJ2-5|TRBD1|TRBV6-6
CASGQGAGETQYF
>TRBJ2-7|.|TRBV5-4
CASSLAGPYEQYF
>TRBJ2-1|.|TRBV30
CAWTKYNEQFF
>.|TRBD1|TRBV7-2
CASSLDGQGTLRAYEQYF
>TRBJ1-4|.|TRBV5-8
CASSWGGQRVSEKLFF
>TRBJ2-2|.|TRBV5-6
CASSFAQGPGELFF